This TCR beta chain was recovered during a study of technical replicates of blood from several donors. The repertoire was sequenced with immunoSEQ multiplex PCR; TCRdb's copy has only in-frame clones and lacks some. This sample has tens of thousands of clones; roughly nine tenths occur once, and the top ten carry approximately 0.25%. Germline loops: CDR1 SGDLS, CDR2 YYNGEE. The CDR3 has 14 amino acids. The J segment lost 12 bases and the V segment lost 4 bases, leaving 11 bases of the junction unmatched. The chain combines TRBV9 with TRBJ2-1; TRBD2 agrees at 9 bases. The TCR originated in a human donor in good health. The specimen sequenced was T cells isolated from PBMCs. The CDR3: CASSSRTSVIGQFF. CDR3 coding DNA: TGTGCCAGCAGCTCCAGGACTAGCGTGATTGGGCAGTTCTTC.